This TCR beta chain was profiled in a study of T-cell memory formation after mild COVID-19. This clonotype has more than one count but fewer than ten. 5'RACE with constant-segment primers yielded barcoded, UMI-tagged TCR alpha and TCR beta cDNA libraries. TCRdb used MiXCR to reprocess the 5' RACE reads, holding one entry per CDR3 protein. The sample lists around 160,000 distinct CDR3 sequences, approximately 10% occurring once. The V end was cut by 2 bases, the J end by 4 bases, with 12 bases between. Germline V gene lookup returns CDR1 MGHRA and CDR2 YSYEKL. This CDR3 comprises 14 residues. The sample was PBMCs or a T cell subset sorted from them (not recorded which). This chain uses TRBV4-1 with TRBJ2-7; tentatively, D is TRBD1 (6 bases). The clonotype originates from a man younger than 35 who had mild COVID-19 (a few samples of this study predate the infection). Cell type and time point are not known. In nucleotides, the CDR3 is TGCGCCAGCAGCCAACCGGGACAAGCGTACGAGCAGTACGTC. It specifies CASSQPGQAYEQYV.